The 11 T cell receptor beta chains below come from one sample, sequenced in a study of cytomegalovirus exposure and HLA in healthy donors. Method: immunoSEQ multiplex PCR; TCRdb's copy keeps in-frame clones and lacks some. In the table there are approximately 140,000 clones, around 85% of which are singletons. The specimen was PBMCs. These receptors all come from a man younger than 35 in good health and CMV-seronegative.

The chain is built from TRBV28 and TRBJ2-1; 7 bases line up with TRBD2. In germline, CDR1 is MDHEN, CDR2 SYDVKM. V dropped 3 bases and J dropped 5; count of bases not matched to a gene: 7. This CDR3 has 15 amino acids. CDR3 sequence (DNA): TGTGCCAGCAGTTTTATCGGGGGGAGGGACAATGAGCAGTTCTTC. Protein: CASSFIGGRDNEQFF.

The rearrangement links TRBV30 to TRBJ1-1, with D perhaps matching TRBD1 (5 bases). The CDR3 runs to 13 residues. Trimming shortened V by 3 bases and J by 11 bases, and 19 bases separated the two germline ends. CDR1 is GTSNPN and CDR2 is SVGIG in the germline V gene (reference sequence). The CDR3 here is CAWRGDPGVRAFF. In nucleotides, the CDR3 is TGTGCCTGGAGGGGGGACCCGGGGGTTAGGGCTTTCTTT. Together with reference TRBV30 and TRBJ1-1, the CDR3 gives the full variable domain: SQTIHQWPATLVQPVGSPLSLECTVEGTSNPNLYWYRQAAGRGLQLLFYSVGIGQISSEVPQNLSASRPQDRQFILSSKKLLLSDSGFYLCAWRGDPGVRAFFGQGTRLTVV.

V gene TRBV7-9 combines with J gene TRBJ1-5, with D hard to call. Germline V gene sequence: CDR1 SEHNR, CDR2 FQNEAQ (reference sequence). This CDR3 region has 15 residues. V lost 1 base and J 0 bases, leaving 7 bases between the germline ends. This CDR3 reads CASSLGAVSNQPQHF. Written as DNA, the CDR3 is TGTGCCAGCAGCTTAGGAGCTGTTAGCAATCAGCCCCAGCATTTT.

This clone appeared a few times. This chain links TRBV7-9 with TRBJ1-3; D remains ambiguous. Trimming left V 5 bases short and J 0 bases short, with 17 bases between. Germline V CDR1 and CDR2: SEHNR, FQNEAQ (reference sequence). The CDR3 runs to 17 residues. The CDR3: CASSGPRRAGSGNTIYF. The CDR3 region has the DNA TGTGCCAGCAGCGGACCCCGACGTGCGGGCTCTGGAAACACCATATATTTT.

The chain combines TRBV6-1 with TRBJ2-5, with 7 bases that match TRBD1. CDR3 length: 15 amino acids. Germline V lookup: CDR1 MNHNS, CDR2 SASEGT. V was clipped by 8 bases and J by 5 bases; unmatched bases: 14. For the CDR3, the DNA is TGTGCCAGCTCTAGGGGGCCAAATGGTGGGGAGACCCAGTACTTC. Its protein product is CASSRGPNGGETQYF.

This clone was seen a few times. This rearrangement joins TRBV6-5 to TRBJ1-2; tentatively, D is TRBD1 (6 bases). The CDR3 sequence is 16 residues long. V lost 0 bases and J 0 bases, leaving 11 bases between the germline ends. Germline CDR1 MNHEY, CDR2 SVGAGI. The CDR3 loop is CASSYSGTLTNYGYTF. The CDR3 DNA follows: TGTGCCAGCAGTTACTCCGGGACACTTACTAACTATGGCTACACCTTC.

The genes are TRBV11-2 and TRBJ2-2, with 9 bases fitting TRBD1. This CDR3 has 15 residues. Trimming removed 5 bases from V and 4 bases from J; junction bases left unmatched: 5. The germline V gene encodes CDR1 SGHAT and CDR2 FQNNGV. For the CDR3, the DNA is TGTGCCAGCAGCCGCCAGGGACAGGGCACCGGGGAGCTGTTTTTT. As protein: CASSRQGQGTGELFF.

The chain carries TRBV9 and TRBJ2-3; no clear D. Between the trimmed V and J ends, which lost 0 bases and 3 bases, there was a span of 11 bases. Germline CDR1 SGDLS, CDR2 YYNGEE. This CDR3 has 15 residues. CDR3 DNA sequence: TGTGCCAGCAGCGTAGTTGGTAGTAGAACAGATACGCAGTATTTT. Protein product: CASSVVGSRTDTQYF.

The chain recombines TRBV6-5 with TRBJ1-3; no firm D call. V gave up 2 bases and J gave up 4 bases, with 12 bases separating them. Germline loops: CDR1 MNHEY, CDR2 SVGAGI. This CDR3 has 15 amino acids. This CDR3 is CASSYAVEPGNTIYF. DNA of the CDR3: TGTGCCAGCAGTTACGCGGTCGAGCCGGGAAACACCATATATTTT.

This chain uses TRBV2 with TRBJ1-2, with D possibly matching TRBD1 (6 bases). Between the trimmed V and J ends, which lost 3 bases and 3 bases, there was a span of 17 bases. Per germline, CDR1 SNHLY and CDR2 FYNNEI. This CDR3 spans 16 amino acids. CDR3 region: CASSDGWAGADYGYTF. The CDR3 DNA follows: TGTGCCAGCAGTGACGGGTGGGCAGGGGCGGACTATGGCTACACCTTC.

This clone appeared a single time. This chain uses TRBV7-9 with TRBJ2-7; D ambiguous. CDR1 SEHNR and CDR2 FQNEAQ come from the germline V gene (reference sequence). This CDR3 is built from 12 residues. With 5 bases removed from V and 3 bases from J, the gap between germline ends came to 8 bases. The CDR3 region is CASSPIGYEQYF. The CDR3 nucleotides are TGTGCCAGCAGCCCCATCGGCTACGAGCAGTACTTC.